A single sample gave rise to the 10 T cell receptor beta chains below, sequenced in a study of T cells in Graves' hyperthyroidism and ophthalmopathy. Regions amplified from RNA transcripts were the TCR beta CDR3 regions. The TCR CDR3 was amplified in a first-round RT-PCR using the HTBI primer set. TCRdb reanalysed the multiplex PCR reads using MiXCR and keeps one entry per CDR3 protein. The repertoire has 500,000 to 650,000 distinct CDR3 sequences, about 14% of them found once; the top ten carry approximately 13%. The sequencing sample was made of blood. Source of these receptors: a woman in her fifties or sixties with Graves' ophthalmopathy.

This clonotype was detected ten times or more. V gene TRBV28 combines with J gene TRBJ1-5, with D perhaps TRBD1 (6 bases). CDR3 length equals 14 residues. Per germline, CDR1 MDHEN and CDR2 SYDVKM. V dropped 6 bases and J dropped 3 bases, with 12 bases sitting between them. CDR3 region: CASRRGQFNQPQHF. DNA for the CDR3: TGTGCCAGCAGGCGCGGACAGTTCAATCAGCCCCAGCATTTT.

Ten or more counts support this clonotype. The chain uses TRBV10-3 and TRBJ1-1; 9 nucleotides line up with TRBD1. The CDR3 consists of 15 residues. The J segment lost 6 bases and the V segment lost 2 bases, leaving 7 bases of the junction unmatched. Germline CDR1 and CDR2: ENHRY and SYGVKD. DNA of the CDR3: TGTGCCATCAGTGAGGAGGACAGGGGATCTTCTGAAGCTTTCTTT. It codes for CAISEEDRGSSEAFF.

This clonotype was observed many times. The chain carries TRBV20-1 and TRBJ2-7; 7 positions match TRBD1. Per the germline V gene, CDR1 is DFQATT and CDR2 is SNEGSKA (reference sequence). The CDR3 has 14 residues. The trim removed 1 base at V and 2 bases at J, leaving 5 bases unmatched. CDR3 amino acids: CSARARDRTYEQYF. Here the CDR3 DNA reads TGCAGTGCTAGAGCCCGGGACAGAACCTACGAGCAGTACTTC.

This clonotype was seen repeatedly, ten times or more. J is TRBJ2-1 and V is TRBV2; 14 positions agree with TRBD2. Per the germline V gene, CDR1 is SNHLY and CDR2 is FYNNEI. CDR3 length equals 15 residues. Losses at the gene ends were 7 bases for V and 6 bases for J; bases not matched to a gene: 5. As DNA, the CDR3 is TGTGCCAGCACCGGACTAGCGGGAGGACCCAATGAGCAGTTCTTC. This gives the protein CASTGLAGGPNEQFF.

The V call is TRBV7-8, the J call TRBJ2-2; 7 bases fit TRBD2. There are 16 residues in the CDR3. From germline, CDR1 is SGHVS and CDR2 FQNEAQ. The ends lost 5 bases at V and 5 bases at J; junction bases unmatched: 11. DNA for the CDR3: TGTGCCAGCAGCCGATTGACTAGCATTGCGACCGGGGAGCTGTTTTTT. This translates into CASSRLTSIATGELFF.

As for this clonotype: A read error may explain this, as a much larger clone is one base away. V is TRBV18 and J is TRBJ2-7; 7 bases align to TRBD2. Germline V gene lookup returns CDR1 KGHSH and CDR2 LQKENI. V was clipped by 0 bases and J by 4 bases; unmatched bases: 9. The CDR3 runs 16 residues. CDR3 coding DNA: TGTGCCAGCTCACCACCGGGGGGGGAGGTCCAATACGAGCAGTACTTC. It encodes CASSPPGGEVQYEQYF.

This clonotype was counted between two and nine times. V is TRBV19 and J is TRBJ2-2; no clear D. Between the trimmed V and J ends, which lost 3 bases and 8 bases, there was a span of 10 bases. The CDR3 spans 13 residues. CDR1 and CDR2 (germline): LNHDA, SQIVND (reference sequence). The CDR3 DNA reads TGTGCCAGTAGTATCGACACCTTGGGGGAGCTGTTTTTT. It encodes CASSIDTLGELFF. The full variable domain, in which reference TRBV19 and TRBJ2-2 provide the parts outside the CDR3, is DGGITQSPKYLFRKEGQNVTLSCEQNLNHDAMYWYRQDPGQGLRLIYYSQIVNDFQKGDIAEGYSVSREKKESFPLTVTSAQKNPTAFYLCASSIDTLGELFFGEGSRLTVL.

This clonotype was picked up one time. The V call is TRBV6-9, the J call TRBJ2-2, with TRBD2 identical over 13 bases. V lost 3 bases, J lost 4 bases, and 8 bases stayed unmatched. The CDR3 is made up of 18 amino acids. Germline CDR1 reads MNHGY; CDR2 reads SVAAGI. The chain's CDR3 is CASSYGTSGISGTGELFF. CDR3 nucleotide sequence: TGTGCCAGCAGTTACGGGACTAGCGGGATTTCGGGCACCGGGGAGCTGTTTTTT.

This chain joins TRBV5-4 and TRBJ2-2, with 8 bases fitting TRBD1. Germline V gene lookup returns CDR1 SGHNT and CDR2 YYREEE (reference sequence). V gave up 0 bases and J gave up 6 bases; unmatched junction bases: 4. This CDR3 has 15 residues. CDR3 residues: CASSLVQGEPGELFF. In DNA, the CDR3 is TGTGCCAGCAGCTTGGTACAGGGGGAGCCCGGGGAGCTGTTTTTT.

V gene TRBV12-3 or TRBV12-4 combines with J gene TRBJ2-2; D might be TRBD2 (5 bases). V dropped 1 base and J dropped 6 bases, with 9 bases sitting between them. The length of the CDR3 is 14 residues. CDR3 protein: CASSLDPSPGELFF. The CDR3 bases are TGTGCCAGCAGTTTAGACCCTAGCCCCGGGGAGCTGTTTTTT.